This T cell receptor (beta chain) came from a study of metastatic and nonmetastatic thyroid tumors. Study as a whole: Peripheral blood and tumor or nodule samples from malignant and benign thyroid patients were compared.

Study-level findings and limits: Patients with malignant thyroid tumors reportedly had significantly higher TCR beta diversity than those with benign nodules, in blood and tumor.

No treatment had been given to any patient before thyroid surgery. This clone was observed many times. Its antigen is unidentified. Original processing notes: For papillary thyroid cancer, a distant-metastasis classifier was constructed from CDR3 differences observed across clinicopathological groups. MiXCR re-clonotyped the PCR reads for TCRdb. TCRdb's processing, not the authors' own work, is the source of the V and J calls. The repertoire holds roughly 23,000 clones, with roughly 18% as singletons. J lost 1 base, V lost 11 bases, and 18 bases had no gene match. CDR3 length: 18 amino acids. Germline loops: CDR1 SNHLY, CDR2 FYNNEI.

The chain couples TRBV2 to TRBJ2-5, with 11 bases aligning to TRBD1. Source material: adjacent normal tissue. The TCR originated in a male donor with papillary thyroid cancer or a benign thyroid nodule (not recorded which). Some clones in this sample may be carry-over from other donors' samples. CDR3: CAYGLGPGQGGGQETQYF. CDR3 in DNA: TGTGCCTACGGACTCGGCCCGGGACAGGGGGGGGGCCAAGAGACCCAGTACTTC. Variable domain in full (rest from reference TRBV2 and TRBJ2-5): EPEVTQTPSHQVTQMGQEVILRCVPISNHLYFYWYRQILGQKVEFLVSFYNNEISEKSEIFDDQFSVERPDGSNFTLKIRSTKLEDSAMYFCAYGLGPGQGGGQETQYFGPGTRLLVL.